Presented here are 12 T cell receptor beta chains from one specimen sequenced in a study of T cells in Graves' hyperthyroidism and ophthalmopathy. TCR beta CDR3 region amplification was performed from RNA transcripts. HTBI primers were used for first-round RT-PCR of the TCR CDR3. A single record per CDR3 protein comes from TCRdb applying MiXCR to the multiplex PCR reads. The sample lists hundreds of thousands of distinct CDR3 sequences, roughly a sixth occurring once. The sequencing input was blood. Receptor source: a woman aged 40-49 years with Graves' ophthalmopathy.

This chain links TRBV19 with TRBJ1-1; possible D gene TRBD1, 5 bases. The CDR3 is 17 residues long. V was cut by 6 bases and J by 5 bases, with 25 bases left in between. Germline lookup yields CDR1 LNHDA and CDR2 SQIVND (reference sequence). CDR3 sequence reads: CASSRAAGGSRVTEAFF. In nucleotides, the CDR3 is TGTGCCAGTAGCAGAGCGGCGGGGGGATCAAGGGTGACTGAAGCTTTCTTT.

This clonotype was detected only a few times. The chain uses TRBV19 and TRBJ2-1; D is unresolved. This CDR3 comprises 13 residues. Trimming removed 0 bases at V and 4 bases at J, with 4 bases between. Germline-derived CDR1 and CDR2 are LNHDA and SQIVND (reference sequence). CDR3 loop: CASSIDVYNEQFF. The CDR3 DNA follows: TGTGCCAGTAGTATAGACGTTTACAATGAGCAGTTCTTC. The variable domain in full, completed from reference TRBV19 and TRBJ2-1, reads DGGITQSPKYLFRKEGQNVTLSCEQNLNHDAMYWYRQDPGQGLRLIYYSQIVNDFQKGDIAEGYSVSREKKESFPLTVTSAQKNPTAFYLCASSIDVYNEQFFGPGTRLTVL.

This clonotype was seen at least ten times. V and J are TRBV7-9 and TRBJ2-3, with 11 bases lining up with TRBD2. The J segment lost 4 bases and the V segment lost 8 bases, leaving 11 bases of the junction unmatched. The CDR3 runs to 16 residues. Per the germline V gene, CDR1 is SEHNR and CDR2 is FQNEAQ (reference sequence). The CDR3 reads CASAPRTSGSADTQYF. CDR3 DNA: TGTGCCAGCGCGCCCCGAACTAGCGGGAGTGCAGATACGCAGTATTTT. The variable domain in full, with the rest retrieved from reference TRBV7-9 and TRBJ2-3, is DTGVSQNPRHKITKRGQNVTFRCDPISEHNRLYWYRQTLGQGPEFLTYFQNEAQLEKSRLLSDRFSAERPKGSFSTLEIQRTEQGDSAMYLCASAPRTSGSADTQYFGPGTRLTVL.

This clonotype was seen ten or more times. The chain is built from TRBV7-2 and TRBJ2-1; a possible D gene is TRBD2 (6 bases). The germline V and J ends were trimmed by 6 bases and 4 bases, with 19 bases remaining between them. This CDR3 contains 16 residues. The germline V gene encodes CDR1 SGHTA and CDR2 FQGNSA. The chain's CDR3 is CASSYLGTGKYNEQFF. DNA for the CDR3: TGTGCCAGCAGTTACCTCGGGACTGGGAAATACAATGAGCAGTTCTTC.

The table lists this clonotype with many counts. The chain carries TRBV6-6 and TRBJ1-1; 9 bases agree with TRBD1. With V trimmed by 0 bases and J by 1 base, 6 bases remained unmatched. Germline values: CDR1 MNHNY, CDR2 SVGAGI (reference sequence). This CDR3 has 17 amino acids. The CDR3: CASSYSLGTGTNTEAFF. CDR3 in DNA: TGTGCCAGCAGTTACTCTTTAGGGACAGGGACGAACACTGAAGCTTTCTTT.

This clonotype was observed at least ten times. The J gene is TRBJ1-1, the V gene TRBV2; a weak D match, TRBD1 (5 bases). Germline lookup yields CDR1 SNHLY and CDR2 FYNNEI. V was shortened by 4 bases and J by 4 bases, with 13 bases between the two germline ends. CDR3 size: 14 residues. The chain's CDR3 is CASSVNSGSTEAFF. The DNA for the CDR3 is TGTGCCAGCAGTGTCAATTCAGGGTCCACTGAAGCTTTCTTT.

With respect to this clonotype: Just one base apart from a much larger clone, this may be a read error. This chain uses TRBV9 with TRBJ2-7, with unresolved D. The J call may be incorrect, as the DNA end agrees better with TRBJ2-1. From germline, CDR1 is SGDLS and CDR2 YYNGEE. This CDR3 has 13 residues. This CDR3 is CASSVGSTYEQFF. CDR3 sequence (DNA): TGTGCCAGCAGCGTAGGTTCCACCTACGAGCAGTTCTTC.

The chain couples TRBV6-1 to TRBJ2-2; D perhaps matches TRBD2 (5 bases). Trimming removed 5 bases at V and 5 bases at J, with 15 bases between. The CDR3 spans 15 residues. Germline lookup yields CDR1 MNHNS and CDR2 SASEGT. CDR3 nucleotide sequence: TGTGCCAGCAGTCATACTAGGGTTAAAACCGGGGAGCTGTTTTTT. Its translation: CASSHTRVKTGELFF.

Notes on this clonotype: This may come from a read error, since a much larger clone is one base off. The V gene is TRBV6-1, the J gene TRBJ2-1, with 10 bases fitting TRBD2. CDR1 is MNHNS, CDR2 SASEGT, per germline. The V gene end was trimmed by 10 bases and the J gene end by 13 bases; junction bases not matched to a gene: 13. The CDR3 covers 13 residues. CDR3 DNA: TGTGCCACCCGGGATAGCGGGAGGAGTGGCCAGTTCTTC. Protein: CATRDSGRSGQFF.

This clonotype showed up just a few times. CDR3 region: CASSLAVERTSDTYEQYF. CDR3 nucleotides: TGTGCCAGCAGCTTAGCAGTTGAGCGAACTAGCGATACCTACGAGCAGTACTTC. The rearrangement uses TRBV7-2 and TRBJ2-7, with 7 bases matching TRBD2. Germline V gene sequence: CDR1 SGHTA, CDR2 FQGNSA. The CDR3 covers 18 residues. V trimming: 0 bases; J trimming: 2 bases; junction bases outside the gene matches: 13.

The sample holds many counts of this clonotype. This chain joins TRBV6-1 and TRBJ1-1; D perhaps matches TRBD1 (5 bases). The CDR3 totals 13 residues. V lost 7 bases, J lost 1 base, and 10 bases lay in between. CDR1 MNHNS and CDR2 SASEGT come from the germline V gene. The CDR3 coding sequence is TGTGCCAGCAAGGTCCAGGGGAACACTGAAGCTTTCTTT. Translation gives CASKVQGNTEAFF.

In this sample, this clonotype turned up a few times. The rearrangement links TRBV10-1 to TRBJ1-3; 7 nucleotides agree with TRBD1. The trim removed 8 bases at V and 0 bases at J, leaving 19 bases unmatched. This CDR3 is 19 amino acids long. Germline CDR1 reads WNHNN; CDR2 reads SYGVQD (reference sequence). As DNA, the CDR3 is TGCGCCAGCTGCCTAACGGGCCTGACAGGGAATAGCTCTGGAAACACCATATATTTT. This gives the protein CASCLTGLTGNSSGNTIYF.